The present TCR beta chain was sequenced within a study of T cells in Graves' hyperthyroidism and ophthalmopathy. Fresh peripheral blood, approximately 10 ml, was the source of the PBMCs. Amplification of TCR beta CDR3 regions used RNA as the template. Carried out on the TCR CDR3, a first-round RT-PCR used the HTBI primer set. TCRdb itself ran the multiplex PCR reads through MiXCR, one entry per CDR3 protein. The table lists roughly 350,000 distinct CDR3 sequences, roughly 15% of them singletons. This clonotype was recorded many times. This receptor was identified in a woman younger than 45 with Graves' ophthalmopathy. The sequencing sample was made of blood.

As DNA, the CDR3 is TGTGCCAGCGAGAAGCCCGGGGGGGAGACCCAGTACTTC. Protein product: CASEKPGGETQYF. The chain employs TRBV11-2 and TRBJ2-5, with 7 bases aligning to TRBD2. The CDR3 length is 13 residues. J was trimmed by 5 bases and V by 8 bases; bases with no gene match: 8. Germline V gene sequence: CDR1 SGHAT, CDR2 FQNNGV.